The next 24 T cell receptor beta chains were all read from a single sample in a study of cytomegalovirus exposure and HLA in healthy donors. The study ran its PCR with 60 Vbeta and 13 Jbeta primers. The protocol was immunoSEQ multiplex PCR, while the TCRdb copy is restricted to in-frame clones and leaves out a portion. The sample holds roughly 78,000 clones. The specimen sequenced was PBMCs. These receptors all stem from a boy aged 10-17 years in good health and CMV-seronegative.

The rearrangement links TRBV5-1 to TRBJ2-2; D might be TRBD1 (5 bases). With 0 bases removed from V and 6 bases from J, the gap between germline ends came to 12 bases. This CDR3 has 15 amino acids. Germline values: CDR1 SGHRS, CDR2 YFSETQ. The CDR3 is CASSLDRIRAGELFF. The CDR3 bases are TGCGCCAGCAGCTTGGACAGGATTCGAGCCGGGGAGCTGTTTTTT. Drawing the rest from reference TRBV5-1 and TRBJ2-2, the complete variable domain is KAGVTQTPRYLIKTRGQQVTLSCSPISGHRSVSWYQQTPGQGLQFLFEYFSETQRNKGNFPGRFSGRQFSNSRSEMNVSTLELGDSALYLCASSLDRIRAGELFFGEGSRLTVL.

The CDR3 protein is CASSAAHTSYGYTF. The CDR3 DNA reads TGTGCCAGCAGCGCGGCCCACACCTCCTATGGCTACACCTTC. This sequence joins TRBV5-6 and TRBJ1-2, with D unclear. The CDR3 is 14 residues long. Trimming took 4 bases from V and 4 from J, leaving 14 bases between them. In germline, CDR1 is SGHDT, CDR2 YYEEEE.

The V call is TRBV5-6, the J call TRBJ1-2, with TRBD1 matching over 8 bases. This CDR3 spans 14 amino acids. V lost 5 bases to trimming and J lost 6 bases; unmatched junction nucleotides: 9. The germline CDR1 and CDR2 sequences are SGHDT and YYEEEE. The CDR3 nucleotides read TGTGCCAGCAGTTCTGGACAGGGCCACCATGGCTACACCTTC. Translated: CASSSGQGHHGYTF.

The chain recombines TRBV5-1 with TRBJ1-2, with TRBD1 matching over 10 bases. The ends lost 4 bases at V and 8 bases at J; junction bases unmatched: 11. The CDR3 is 15 residues long. The V gene's germline CDR1 is SGHRS and CDR2 YFSETQ. CDR3 protein: CASSRMGQGNGGYTF. For the CDR3, the DNA is TGCGCCAGCAGCCGTATGGGACAGGGGAACGGGGGCTACACCTTC.

The chain joins TRBV5-4 to TRBJ1-1; D possibly corresponds to TRBD1 (5 bases). The CDR3 runs 15 residues. Trimming cost V 0 bases and J 4 bases, with 13 bases left between them. Germline CDR1 reads SGHNT; CDR2 reads YYREEE (reference sequence). The CDR3 here is CASSLASGRGTEAFF. CDR3 coding DNA: TGTGCCAGCAGCTTGGCCTCAGGGAGGGGCACTGAAGCTTTCTTT.

The chain combines TRBV9 with TRBJ2-1, with TRBD2 identical over 7 bases. Trimming took 4 bases from V and 2 from J; bases not matched to a gene: 9. The CDR3 extends over 16 amino acids. The germline CDR1 and CDR2 sequences are SGDLS and YYNGEE. As DNA, the CDR3 is TGTGCCAGCAGCCCGCGCTCTAGCGGCGCCTACAATGAGCAGTTCTTC. Protein: CASSPRSSGAYNEQFF.

This chain joins TRBV30 and TRBJ1-3; a possible D gene is TRBD1 (5 bases). Trimming took 2 bases from V and 2 from J, leaving 13 bases between them. The CDR3 is 15 amino acids. Germline CDR1 reads GTSNPN; CDR2 reads SVGIG (reference sequence). This chain's CDR3 is CAWSPRPGTGNTIYF. CDR3 sequence (DNA): TGTGCCTGGAGTCCCCGCCCAGGGACTGGAAACACCATATATTTT.

This chain uses TRBV27 with TRBJ2-3; 8 bases are shared with TRBD1. CDR3 length: 15 amino acids. V was pared by 8 bases and J by 3 bases, with 10 bases of the junction left unmatched. The germline CDR1 and CDR2 sequences are MNHEY and SMNVEV (reference sequence). CDR3 protein: CASAPDRGWTDTQYF. In DNA, the CDR3 is TGTGCCAGCGCTCCTGACAGGGGATGGACAGATACGCAGTATTTT.

The chain combines TRBV6-5 with TRBJ1-6, with a weak D call TRBD1 (5 bases). In germline, CDR1 is MNHEY, CDR2 SVGAGI. The CDR3 is 13 residues long. The ends were cut back, 3 bases at V and 8 bases at J, with 8 bases in the middle. DNA of the CDR3: TGTGCCAGCAGTTATGGGGGGGATTCACCCCTCCACTTT. This encodes CASSYGGDSPLHF.

The rearrangement joins TRBV4-3 to TRBJ2-2; a weak D match, TRBD2 (6 bases). The germline V and J ends were trimmed by 1 base and 1 base, with 10 bases remaining between them. Germline assignment: CDR1 LGHNA and CDR2 YSLEER. This CDR3 comprises 16 residues. The CDR3 is CASSQVLEGNTGELFF. The CDR3 DNA reads TGCGCCAGCAGCCAAGTGTTGGAGGGGAACACCGGGGAGCTGTTTTTT.

The chain carries TRBV6-6 and TRBJ2-7; tentatively, D is TRBD2 (6 bases). With 5 bases removed from V and 2 bases from J, the gap between germline ends came to 19 bases. Germline V gene data show CDR1 as MNHNY and CDR2 as SVGAGI (reference sequence). CDR3 length: 16 residues. In DNA, the CDR3 is TGTGCCAGCAGTCCATCGTCGGGGGTCGTGACCTACGAGCAGTACTTC. Protein sequence: CASSPSSGVVTYEQYF.

V gene TRBV6-1 combines with J gene TRBJ2-1, with 12 bases aligning to TRBD1. The ends lost 5 bases at V and 5 bases at J; junction bases unmatched: 4. In germline, CDR1 is MNHNS, CDR2 SASEGT. The CDR3 consists of 15 residues. CDR3 in amino acids: CASSPGTGGDNEQFF. The CDR3 nucleotides read TGTGCCAGCAGTCCCGGGACAGGGGGCGACAATGAGCAGTTCTTC.

The chain employs TRBV13 and TRBJ2-7; TRBD2 matches at 7 bases. V lost 5 bases, J lost 6 bases, and 7 bases stayed unmatched. Germline V CDR1 and CDR2: PRHDT, FYEKMQ (reference sequence). The CDR3 contains 13 residues. CDR3 coding DNA: TGTGCCAGCAGCGGAGGGGCGGGAGTCGAGCAGTACTTC. This encodes CASSGGAGVEQYF.

The gene calls are TRBV4-1 and TRBJ2-5, with D possibly TRBD1 on 5 matching bases. Gene TRBJ2-7 matches the end of the DNA better, so the J call may be wrong. CDR1 MGHRA and CDR2 YSYEKL come from the germline V gene. The CDR3 spans 11 residues. The CDR3 sequence: CASGAGHEQYF. DNA for the CDR3: TGCGCCAGCGGGGCAGGTCACGAGCAGTACTTC.

V is TRBV19 and J is TRBJ1-2, with a weak D call TRBD1 (6 bases). V lost 1 base, J lost 6 bases, and 15 bases lay in between. The CDR3 totals 15 residues. Germline lookup yields CDR1 LNHDA and CDR2 SQIVND (reference sequence). CDR3 in DNA: TGTGCCAGTAGTATAGGGCCAGGGGCACGGGATGGCTACACCTTC. Amino acid sequence: CASSIGPGARDGYTF.

The chain has TRBV19 and TRBJ2-2, with D tentatively TRBD1 (5 bases). The V end was cut by 6 bases, the J end by 0 bases, with 8 bases between. The CDR3 has 14 amino acids. Germline values: CDR1 LNHDA, CDR2 SQIVND (reference sequence). The CDR3 reads CASRLTANTGELFF. The CDR3 DNA sequence: TGTGCCAGTAGACTGACAGCGAACACCGGGGAGCTGTTTTTT.

The chain joins TRBV29-1 to TRBJ1-2, with 9 positions matching TRBD1. The junction had 17 bases not matched to a gene; V was cut back by 7 bases and J by 8 bases. The germline gives CDR1 SQVTM, CDR2 ANQGSEA. CDR3 length equals 15 residues. The CDR3 spells CSALTGGQGRGGYTF. The CDR3 DNA is TGCAGCGCTCTGACGGGGGGACAGGGTAGAGGAGGCTACACCTTC.

The genes are TRBV5-6 and TRBJ2-7, with D unclear. Germline lookup yields CDR1 SGHDT and CDR2 YYEEEE. V dropped 0 bases and J dropped 6 bases, with 16 bases sitting between them. The CDR3 length is 15 residues. In nucleotides, the CDR3 is TGTGCCAGCAGCTTGGGCCCATCGAGAAATTCCGAGCAGTACTTC. Translating it yields CASSLGPSRNSEQYF.

The J gene is TRBJ2-2, the V gene TRBV9, with a possible D match to TRBD1 (6 bases). CDR3 size: 14 residues. V was clipped by 2 bases and J by 6 bases, with 11 bases between them. The germline V gene has CDR1 SGDLS and CDR2 YYNGEE. CDR3: CASSVEGESGELFF. CDR3 bases: TGTGCCAGCAGCGTCGAGGGGGAATCCGGGGAGCTGTTTTTT. The full variable domain, completed using reference TRBV9 and TRBJ2-2, is DSGVTQTPKHLITATGQRVTLRCSPRSGDLSVYWYQQSLDQGLQFLIQYYNGEERAKGNILERFSAQQFPDLHSELNLSSLELGDSALYFCASSVEGESGELFFGEGSRLTVL.

The V and J genes are TRBV5-6 and TRBJ1-5, with 9 nucleotides matching TRBD1. There are 15 residues in the CDR3. Germline CDR1 reads SGHDT; CDR2 reads YYEEEE. J gave up 6 bases and V 0 bases, and 4 bases lay outside the gene matches. In nucleotides, the CDR3 is TGTGCCAGCAGCTTGGCCGGGACAGGGACTCAGCCCCAGCATTTT. It is translated as CASSLAGTGTQPQHF.

This chain links TRBV30 with TRBJ2-3; D is perhaps TRBD1 (6 bases). The V end was cut by 5 bases, the J end by 6 bases, with 12 bases between. Germline CDR1 is GTSNPN and CDR2 is SVGIG (reference sequence). The CDR3 spans 12 residues. CDR3 loop: CAWGQDRDTQYF. The CDR3 DNA reads as TGTGCCTGGGGTCAAGACAGGGATACGCAGTATTTT.

The chain combines TRBV30 with TRBJ1-6, with D perhaps matching TRBD1 (5 bases). The CDR3 has 17 residues. V shed 4 bases and J shed 5 bases, with 21 bases lying between them. Germline V gene sequence: CDR1 GTSNPN, CDR2 SVGIG (reference sequence). DNA for the CDR3: TGTGCCTGGACCAACTGGAGGGGACGCCAGGATAATTCACCCCTCCACTTT. Translating gives CAWTNWRGRQDNSPLHF.

This chain connects TRBV9 to TRBJ2-2; D gene uncertain. Per germline, CDR1 SGDLS and CDR2 YYNGEE. This CDR3 is 16 amino acids long. Deletions cut 3 bases from V and 6 bases from J, with 18 bases between. The CDR3 sequence is CASSARVEAFAGELFF. The CDR3 DNA follows: TGTGCCAGCAGCGCACGTGTAGAAGCCTTCGCCGGGGAGCTGTTTTTT.

As concerns this clone: An end of the junction does not agree with germline; a read error may underlie this. The gene calls are TRBV30 and TRBJ2-4; D uncertain. The CDR3 consists of 14 residues. CDR1 and CDR2 (germline): GTSNPN, SVGIG (reference sequence). CDR3 DNA: TGTGCCTGGAGTGTACGAGGTCCCAAGAACATTCAGTACTTC. Protein product: CAWSVRGPKNIQYF.